Listed below are T cell receptor beta chains from one sample, sequenced in a study of blood T cell repertoires in COVID-19. Only in-frame clones appear in the TCRdb table, and some are missing; sequencing was by immunoSEQ multiplex PCR. The profile shows under 450,000 clones, 88% of them singletons. Sequencing was carried out using peripheral blood. The receptors derive from a woman aged 45-65 years with COVID-19, enrolled during active disease. The CDR3 runs from the conserved cysteine through the conserved F or W. The D gene is left open where the match is weak. A clone size is listed for some rows: how often the clone was seen (once, few, many), or a class if it is expanded.

TRBJ1-2 . TRBV7-9 . TGTGCCAGCATGGGGAGGGCACCACCAGGGCGAGATTCCCACTATGGCTACACCTTC CASMGRAPPGRDSHYGYTF
TRBJ2-7 . TRBV9 . TGTGCCAGCAGCCCTCGGGGGTCCTACGAGCAGTACTTC CASSPRGSYEQYF
TRBJ1-6 . TRBV6-2/TRBV6-3 . TGTGCCAGCAGTTCGACTGCGAGCTCCTATAATTCACCCCTCCACTTT CASSSTASSYNSPLHF
TRBJ1-6 . TRBV5-4 TRBD1 TGTGCCAGCAGTGGACAGGGGGTAAATTCACCCCTCCACTTT CASSGQGVNSPLHF
TRBJ1-2 . TRBV5-6 TRBD1 TGTGCCAGCAGCATAGGACAGGGGAACTATGGCTACACCTTC CASSIGQGNYGYTF
TRBJ1-1 . TRBV5-4 . TGTGCCAGCAGCAAAACAACAGGGAGAGGCACTGAAGCTTTCTTT CASSKTTGRGTEAFF
TRBJ1-1 . TRBV7-8 . TGTGCCAGCAGCCGTGCGTTGGACGGGGGGGACGGCACTGAAGCTTTCTTT CASSRALDGGDGTEAFF
TRBJ1-1 . TRBV29-1 . TGCAGCGTTGAATTAGTCTTCGCGGTTGAAGCTTTCTTT CSVELVFAVEAFF
TRBJ1-1 once TRBV5-1 . TGCGCCAGCAGCTTAGACACAACTGAAGCTTTCTTT CASSLDTTEAFF
TRBJ1-1 once TRBV5-6 . TGTGCCAGCAGCTTGACAGGTCTTAAAGACACTGAAGCTTTCTTT CASSLTGLKDTEAFF
TRBJ1-3 . TRBV19 . TGTGCCAGTAGTATAGGGCACGGAAACACCATATATTTT CASSIGHGNTIYF
TRBJ2-3 . TRBV18 TRBD2 TGTGCCAGCTCACCAAGCGGGGCAGATACGCAGTATTTT CASSPSGADTQYF
TRBJ2-7 . TRBV19 TRBD1 TGTGCCAGTAGCTCCGGACAGGGGGCTATGTACGAGCAGTACTTC CASSSGQGAMYEQYF
TRBJ2-3 once TRBV3-1/TRBV3-2 . TGTGCCAGCAGCCAGTGGACTGTAGATACGCAGTATTTT CASSQWTVDTQYF